The next 22 T cell receptor beta chains were all read from a single sample in a study of monozygotic twins with inflammatory bowel disease (dated by TCRdb to the late 2010s). The protocol used for the library was 5' RACE. The data were produced on an Illumina HiSeq 2500. TCRdb reprocessed the reads, so every CDR3 protein sequence counts as one entry and DNA is not shown. This sample's table has entries for tens of thousands of distinct CDR3 sequences. The ten largest account for 7.4% of the sample. The sequencing sample was made of blood. Receptors were obtained from a human donor with ulcerative colitis or Crohn's disease, or a healthy co-twin of an affected twin (not recorded which).

V usage is TRBV18 and J usage is TRBJ2-4; TCRdb names TRBD1, which stays unverified in the absence of DNA. Germline CDR1 is KGHSH and CDR2 is LQKENI. This CDR3 region has 15 residues. CDR3 region: CASSPRGLAKNIQYF.

This sequence joins TRBV5-5 and TRBJ2-3. In germline, CDR1 is SGHKS, CDR2 YYEKEE (reference sequence). The length of the CDR3 is 12 residues. CDR3 protein: CASSLGLDTQYF.

The genes are TRBV6-1 and TRBJ1-5; TCRdb reports TRBD1, a call that lacks DNA to check it against. The CDR3 contains 13 residues. The V gene's germline CDR1 is MNHNS and CDR2 SASEGT. CDR3: CASFGGLNQPQHF.

This chain uses TRBV5-1 with TRBJ2-7. The CDR3 spans 11 residues. Germline V gene lookup returns CDR1 SGHRS and CDR2 YFSETQ. The CDR3 spells CASSLGLEQYF.

The CDR3 here is CASSLGRWEQFF. The V call is TRBV11-2, the J call TRBJ2-1. Looked up from germline, CDR1 is SGHAT and CDR2 is FQNNGV. This CDR3 has 12 amino acids. The whole variable domain, filled in from reference TRBV11-2 and TRBJ2-1, reads EAGVAQSPRYKIIEKRQSVAFWCNPISGHATLYWYQQILGQGPKLLIQFQNNGVVDDSQLPKDRFSAERLKGVDSTLKIQPAKLEDSAVYLCASSLGRWEQFFGPGTRLTVL.

CDR3 in amino acids: CSAKFLGPGGEQFF. The chain combines TRBV20-1 with TRBJ2-1; the TCRdb call, TRBD1, lacks DNA for checking. Germline-derived CDR1 and CDR2 are DFQATT and SNEGSKA (reference sequence). The CDR3 runs 14 residues.

The V gene is TRBV9, the J gene TRBJ2-2; TCRdb gives TRBD1 as the D gene, but with no DNA this cannot be confirmed. This CDR3 is built from 15 residues. Germline CDR1 SGDLS, CDR2 YYNGEE. CDR3 sequence: CASSGDRGDTGELFF.

This chain uses TRBV11-2 with TRBJ2-4; TCRdb's D call, TRBD1, is unchecked because there is no DNA. There are 15 residues in the CDR3. Germline CDR1 reads SGHAT; CDR2 reads FQNNGV. This CDR3 reads CASSFPQDPADIQYF. The whole variable domain, filled in from reference TRBV11-2 and TRBJ2-4, reads EAGVAQSPRYKIIEKRQSVAFWCNPISGHATLYWYQQILGQGPKLLIQFQNNGVVDDSQLPKDRFSAERLKGVDSTLKIQPAKLEDSAVYLCASSFPQDPADIQYFGAGTRLSVL.

CDR3 sequence reads: CASSHTPGQGIPRGPTDTQYF. The chain has TRBV3-1 and TRBJ2-3; checking the TCRdb D call of TRBD1 is not possible without DNA. The CDR3 runs to 21 residues. CDR1 and CDR2 (germline): LGHDT, YNNKEL (reference sequence).

This chain uses TRBV10-3 with TRBJ2-7; with no DNA, the TCRdb D assignment of TRBD1 cannot be verified. Germline CDR1 and CDR2: ENHRY and SYGVKD. This CDR3 is built from 12 residues. This CDR3 reads CATGRVSYEQYF.

The chain combines TRBV20-1 with TRBJ1-6; TCRdb lists TRBD1, though no DNA is available to test this call. Germline V lookup: CDR1 DFQATT, CDR2 SNEGSKA (reference sequence). The length of the CDR3 is 13 residues. CDR3 protein: CSAKTGGNSPLHF.

This chain joins TRBV4-1 and TRBJ1-4; TCRdb outputs TRBD1, but without DNA this stays unchecked. Germline lookup yields CDR1 MGHRA and CDR2 YSYEKL. The CDR3 has 13 amino acids. The CDR3 loop reads CASSQEWGEKLFF.

The chain is built from TRBV24-1 and TRBJ2-3; TCRdb gives TRBD1 as the D gene, but with no DNA this cannot be confirmed. The CDR3 consists of 15 residues. The germline V gene encodes CDR1 KGHDR and CDR2 SFDVKD. CDR3 amino acids: CATSDPGQSTDTQYF.

This sequence joins TRBV2 and TRBJ1-2. The CDR3 consists of 15 residues. The germline CDR1 and CDR2 sequences are SNHLY and FYNNEI. The CDR3 loop reads CASSAGLRRVIGYTF. Complete variable domain (other parts from reference TRBV2 and TRBJ1-2): EPEVTQTPSHQVTQMGQEVILRCVPISNHLYFYWYRQILGQKVEFLVSFYNNEISEKSEIFDDQFSVERPDGSNFTLKIRSTKLEDSAMYFCASSAGLRRVIGYTFGSGTRLTVV.

The chain has TRBV29-1 and TRBJ2-1; TCRdb names TRBD1, which stays unverified in the absence of DNA. This CDR3 comprises 12 residues. From germline, CDR1 is SQVTM and CDR2 ANQGSEA. The CDR3 region is CSALGQYNEQFF.

This chain uses TRBV6-6 with TRBJ2-1; TCRdb designates TRBD1, a call that cannot be tested without DNA. The CDR3 has 13 residues. Germline V gene data show CDR1 as MNHNY and CDR2 as SVGAGI (reference sequence). The CDR3 sequence: CASSSLWDQPRFF.

This chain links TRBV20-1 with TRBJ2-5; TCRdb's D gene call, TRBD2, goes unchecked for lack of DNA. This CDR3 is built from 15 residues. Germline CDR1 reads DFQATT; CDR2 reads SNEGSKA (reference sequence). This CDR3 reads CSAFRTSGGEETQYF.

The CDR3 is CASSFLQGGSSTGELFF. The chain recombines TRBV7-9 with TRBJ2-2; TCRdb proposes TRBD1, but this gene call is untestable without DNA. The CDR3 consists of 17 residues. CDR1 is SEHNR, CDR2 FQNEAQ, per germline (reference sequence).

This rearrangement joins TRBV5-5 to TRBJ2-3; TCRdb picks TRBD1, but there is no DNA to check that call. The germline V gene encodes CDR1 SGHKS and CDR2 YYEKEE (reference sequence). The CDR3 covers 16 residues. This CDR3 reads CASAPRQGMGTDTQYF. Full variable domain (remainder filled in from reference TRBV5-5 and TRBJ2-3): DAGVTQSPTHLIKTRGQQVTLRCSPISGHKSVSWYQQVLGQGPQFIFQYYEKEERGRGNFPDRFSARQFPNYSSELNVNALLLGDSALYLCASAPRQGMGTDTQYFGPGTRLTVL.

Here the CDR3 reads CASSQPGQTNSGNTIYF. This chain joins TRBV3-1 and TRBJ1-3; the D gene TCRdb calls, TRBD1, cannot be checked with no DNA. Germline V gives CDR1 LGHDT, CDR2 YNNKEL (reference sequence). CDR3 length: 17 amino acids.

This chain joins TRBV5-1 and TRBJ2-7; TCRdb outputs TRBD2, but without DNA this stays unchecked. Germline values: CDR1 SGHRS, CDR2 YFSETQ. CDR3 length: 14 residues. CDR3: CASSIGTSSWEQYF. Using reference TRBV5-1 and TRBJ2-7 for the parts outside the CDR3, the full variable domain is KAGVTQTPRYLIKTRGQQVTLSCSPISGHRSVSWYQQTPGQGLQFLFEYFSETQRNKGNFPGRFSGRQFSNSRSEMNVSTLELGDSALYLCASSIGTSSWEQYFGPGTRLTVT.

V is TRBV19 and J is TRBJ1-1; TCRdb's D call, TRBD1, is unchecked because there is no DNA. CDR1 is LNHDA and CDR2 is SQIVND in the germline V gene (reference sequence). This CDR3 spans 14 amino acids. Here the CDR3 reads CASRTDGQGVEAFF.